This entry describes one T cell receptor (beta chain). The antigen is unknown. Within the ViraFEST assay, antigen-specific CD4+ T cells underwent expansion with viral peptide pools prior to sequencing. Isolation of CD4+ T cells took place after 10 days of culture. Participants were given two doses of BNT162b2 or mRNA-1273 vaccine. IL-2 medium was substituted for half the medium on days 3 and 7. The data originate from a study of vaccination effects on CD4 cells after COVID-19. Notes on the study in general: Common cold coronavirus cross-reactivity was shown by only 1 of 255 vaccine-induced clones in healthy vaccinees. Long after vaccination, the clones induced by infection and by vaccine shrank markedly in size. There were few convalescent patients in the study and no early post-infection timepoints.

Libraries were prepared by immunoSEQ multiplex PCR; TCRdb keeps only in-frame clonotypes and omits some of them. The table shows 29,000 or so clones, with around 74% occurring only once. Per the germline V gene, CDR1 is LNHDA and CDR2 is SQIVND (reference sequence). V was trimmed by 5 bases and J by 3 bases, leaving 10 bases between them. The CDR3 covers 13 residues. This TCR derives from a human donor who received a COVID-19 vaccine. The chain is built from TRBV19 and TRBJ1-2; D unresolved. The specimen comprised CD4+ T cells from PBMCs cultured with HCoV-OC43 spike peptides, sampled after COVID-19 vaccination. The subset is: HCoV-OC43 spike overlapping peptide pool stimulation. CDR3 amino acids: CASSSTGDYGYTF. The CDR3 nucleotides are TGTGCCAGTAGTTCAACTGGAGACTATGGCTACACCTTC.